Each of the 13 T cell receptor beta chains below was sequenced from the same sample in a study of T cell responses to AZD1222 COVID-19 vaccine. The repertoire was sequenced with immunoSEQ multiplex PCR; TCRdb's copy has only in-frame clones and lacks some. Here the sample spans 120,000 or so clones, 84% being singletons. Sequences were derived from peripheral blood, sampled 28 days after the second AZD1222 dose. These receptors were obtained from an adult who received the AZD1222 COVID-19 vaccine.

CDR3 DNA: TGTGCCAGCAGCACACTAGCGGGGGGAGCGACGCAGTACTTC. Its translation is CASSTLAGGATQYF. V gene TRBV7-2 combines with J gene TRBJ2-7, with 12 bases fitting TRBD2. This CDR3 has 14 amino acids. V was pared by 5 bases and J by 9 bases, with 8 bases of the junction left unmatched. Germline assignment: CDR1 SGHTA and CDR2 FQGNSA.

The chain links TRBV4-1 to TRBJ1-5; D unresolved. CDR1 is MGHRA, CDR2 YSYEKL, per germline. The CDR3 sequence is 15 residues long. The germline V and J ends were trimmed by 1 base and 4 bases, with 11 bases remaining between them. The CDR3 nucleotides are TGCGCCAGCAGCCAAGTAGTCGGAGCAAATCAGCCCCAGCATTTT. Residues: CASSQVVGANQPQHF.

This chain links TRBV5-4 with TRBJ2-2; the D gene could be TRBD1 or TRBD2 (5 bases each). Germline V lookup: CDR1 SGHNT, CDR2 YYREEE (reference sequence). The CDR3 loop spans 16 amino acids. The ends were cut back, 0 bases at V and 3 bases at J, with 12 bases in the middle. CDR3 in amino acids: CASSLVGRGDTGELFF. The CDR3 DNA is TGTGCCAGCAGCTTGGTGGGACGGGGCGACACCGGGGAGCTGTTTTTT. The whole variable domain, filled in from reference TRBV5-4 and TRBJ2-2, reads ETGVTQSPTHLIKTRGQQVTLRCSSQSGHNTVSWYQQALGQGPQFIFQYYREEENGRGNFPPRFSGLQFPNYSSELNVNALELDDSALYLCASSLVGRGDTGELFFGEGSRLTVL.

The table lists this clone with a few counts. The rearrangement joins TRBV7-9 to TRBJ1-1, with D possibly TRBD1 on 6 matching bases. V was clipped by 2 bases and J by 2 bases, with 12 bases between them. The CDR3 is 15 amino acids. Germline values: CDR1 SEHNR, CDR2 FQNEAQ (reference sequence). CDR3 in DNA: TGTGCCAGCAGCTTACGTGAAGGGGGAAACACTGAAGCTTTCTTT. Amino acids: CASSLREGGNTEAFF.

This clone was seen more than once but under ten times. The junction does not match germline at one end; this may be a read error. This chain joins TRBV29-1 and TRBJ2-7; D unclear. This CDR3 is built from 10 residues. Germline V gene lookup returns CDR1 SQVTM and CDR2 ANQGSEA. The CDR3 sequence is CSVPRVDEHF. DNA for the CDR3: TGCAGCGTTCCCCGGGTGGATGAGCACTTC.

V usage is TRBV29-1 and J usage is TRBJ1-1, with TRBD1 matching over 12 bases. V dropped 7 bases and J dropped 1; count of bases not matched to a gene: 7. The germline CDR1 and CDR2 sequences are SQVTM and ANQGSEA. This CDR3 spans 15 amino acids. CDR3 coding DNA: TGCAGCGCCCGAGGGACAGGGGGCAAGAACACTGAAGCTTTCTTT. This encodes CSARGTGGKNTEAFF.

This clone was counted a single time. This sequence joins TRBV19 and TRBJ1-5; TRBD1 matches at 10 bases. CDR1 and CDR2 from the germline V gene are LNHDA and SQIVND (reference sequence). There are 14 residues in the CDR3. Trimming at V came to 6 bases and at J to 6 bases, leaving 5 bases not matched to a gene. The DNA of the CDR3 is TGTGCCAGTAGATATGGGACAGGGGTTCAGCCCCAGCATTTT. Its translation: CASRYGTGVQPQHF.

This clone was seen a single time. The gene calls are TRBV20-1 and TRBJ2-7; TRBD1 matches at 9 bases. The CDR3 length is 14 residues. J was trimmed by 4 bases and V by 3 bases; bases with no gene match: 7. CDR1 DFQATT and CDR2 SNEGSKA come from the germline V gene (reference sequence). The CDR3 DNA is TGCAGTGCTAGTCGAACAGGGGGCCTGTACGAGCAGTACTTC. This translates into CSASRTGGLYEQYF.

This chain uses TRBV6-1 with TRBJ1-5, with D perhaps matching TRBD1 (5 bases). The CDR3 totals 15 residues. Germline assignment: CDR1 MNHNS and CDR2 SASEGT. Trimming left V 1 base short and J 12 bases short, with 19 bases between. Here the CDR3 DNA reads TGTGCCAGCAGTGAAGAAGTTAAGTTTGCGGGACTCCAGCATTTT. Translated, it gives CASSEEVKFAGLQHF.

This chain uses TRBV28 with TRBJ1-2; D is ambiguous. Between the trimmed V and J ends, which lost 7 bases and 3 bases, there was a span of 15 bases. The CDR3 is 14 amino acids. Looked up from germline, CDR1 is MDHEN and CDR2 is SYDVKM. The CDR3 spells CASNPQLADYGYTF. CDR3 bases: TGTGCCAGCAATCCCCAGTTGGCAGACTATGGCTACACCTTC.

This chain's CDR3 is CASSFLPQGGNEQFF. CDR3 in DNA: TGCGCCAGCAGCTTCTTACCACAGGGAGGTAATGAGCAGTTCTTC. The rearrangement links TRBV5-1 to TRBJ2-1; either TRBD1 or TRBD2 may supply D (6 bases each). This CDR3 is built from 15 residues. V lost 2 bases to trimming and J lost 7 bases, with 16 bases between them. CDR1 and CDR2 from the germline V gene are SGHRS and YFSETQ.

The V and J genes are TRBV27 and TRBJ1-6, with D unclear. Between the trimmed V and J ends, which lost 0 bases and 7 bases, there was a span of 25 bases. There are 20 residues in the CDR3. Germline CDR1 and CDR2: MNHEY and SMNVEV (reference sequence). This chain's CDR3 is CASSLSTSPKGYLPNSPLHF. The CDR3 DNA is TGTGCCAGCAGTTTATCTACAAGCCCCAAAGGCTACCTCCCCAATTCACCCCTCCACTTT.

DNA of the CDR3: TGTGCCAGCAGTTTAAGGCTAGCGGGGGGGACGGAGAAGGCGACGCAGTATTTT. This sequence encodes CASSLRLAGGTEKATQYF. This chain connects TRBV27 to TRBJ2-3; TRBD2 matches at 12 bases. Germline V gene data show CDR1 as MNHEY and CDR2 as SMNVEV (reference sequence). The CDR3 sequence is 18 residues long. The V and J ends lost 2 bases and 9 bases, in that order; junction bases with no gene match: 15.